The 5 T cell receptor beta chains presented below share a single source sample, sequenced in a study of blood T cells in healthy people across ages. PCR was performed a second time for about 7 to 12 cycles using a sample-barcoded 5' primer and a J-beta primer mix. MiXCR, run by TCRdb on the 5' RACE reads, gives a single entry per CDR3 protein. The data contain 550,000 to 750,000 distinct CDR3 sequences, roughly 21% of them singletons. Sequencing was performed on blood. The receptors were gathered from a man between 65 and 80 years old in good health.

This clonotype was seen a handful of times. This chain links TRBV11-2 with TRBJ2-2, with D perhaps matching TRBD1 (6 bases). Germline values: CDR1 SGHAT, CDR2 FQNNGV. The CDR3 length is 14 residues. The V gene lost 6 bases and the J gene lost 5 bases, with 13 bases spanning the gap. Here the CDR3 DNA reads TGTGCCAGCAGATTACAGGGTGGGACCGGGGAGCTGTTTTTT. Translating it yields CASRLQGGTGELFF.

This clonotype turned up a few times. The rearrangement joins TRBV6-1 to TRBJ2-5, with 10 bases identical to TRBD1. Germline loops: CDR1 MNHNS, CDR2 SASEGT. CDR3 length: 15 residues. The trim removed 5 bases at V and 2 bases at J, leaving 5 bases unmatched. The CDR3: CASSRGTGVQETQYF. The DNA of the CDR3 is TGTGCCAGCAGTAGGGGGACAGGGGTTCAAGAGACCCAGTACTTC.

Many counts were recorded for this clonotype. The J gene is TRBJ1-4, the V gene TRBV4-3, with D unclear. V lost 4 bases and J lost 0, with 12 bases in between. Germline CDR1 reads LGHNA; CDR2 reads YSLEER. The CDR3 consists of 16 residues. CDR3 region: CASSPGRFATNEKLFF. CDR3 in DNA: TGCGCCAGCAGCCCCGGACGGTTTGCAACTAATGAAAAACTGTTTTTT.

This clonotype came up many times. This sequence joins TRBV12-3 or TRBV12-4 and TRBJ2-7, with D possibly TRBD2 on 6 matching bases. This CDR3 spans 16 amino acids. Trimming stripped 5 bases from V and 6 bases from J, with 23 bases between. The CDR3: CASSPSRGTLGPEQYF. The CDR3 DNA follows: TGTGCCAGCAGTCCGTCTCGGGGGACGCTCGGACCCGAGCAGTACTTC.

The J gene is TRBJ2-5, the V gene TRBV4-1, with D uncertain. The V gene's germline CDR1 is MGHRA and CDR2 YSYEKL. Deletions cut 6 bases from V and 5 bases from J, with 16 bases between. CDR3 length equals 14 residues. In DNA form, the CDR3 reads TGCGCCAGCAGTTCGCGACATGGTGGGGAGACCCAGTACTTC. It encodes CASSSRHGGETQYF.